The clone carrying this T cell receptor (beta chain) was found many times. The protocol was immunoSEQ multiplex PCR, while the TCRdb copy is restricted to in-frame clones and leaves out a portion. The table shows 20,000 to 25,000 clones, with roughly 43% occurring only once. The data are from a study of graft-versus-host responses after intestinal transplantation. The wider study: Anti-thymocyte globulin served as induction for all recipients, who then took tacrolimus and steroids for around 3 years. Study-wide points: Early post-transplant HvG declines tracked with peak circulating GvH clone levels.

The CDR3 has 15 amino acids. The V gene's germline CDR1 is SGHAT and CDR2 FQNNGV. The trim removed 2 bases at V and 7 bases at J, leaving 9 bases unmatched. Co-plating was performed using around 200,000 CFSE-labeled responder cells and around 200,000 irradiated, violet-dye-labeled stimulator cells. V usage is TRBV11-2 and J usage is TRBJ1-2, with 8 positions matching TRBD1. This clonotype was obtained from a human patient who received an intestinal transplant. The source was alloreactive CD8+ T cells from a mixed lymphocyte reaction culture, collected before intestinal transplant. Indicated subset: CFSE-low proliferating T cells sorted from roughly 6-day pre-transplant mixed lymphocyte reaction (GvH or HvG direction). The CDR3 bases are TGTGCCAGCAGCTTAAGCCGGACAGGGATTGGTGGCTACACCTTC. Amino acid sequence: CASSLSRTGIGGYTF.